What follows are 27 T cell receptor beta chains derived from one specimen sequenced in a study of blood T cell repertoires in COVID-19. Assay: immunoSEQ multiplex PCR; the TCRdb copy retains only in-frame clones and omits some. The sample contains about 53,000 clones, 75% to 90% of which appear only once. The specimen sequenced was peripheral blood. These receptors came from an elderly man with acute or convalescent COVID-19.

This rearrangement joins TRBV2 to TRBJ2-7, with 7 positions matching TRBD1. The CDR3 runs 13 residues. J was trimmed by 4 bases and V by 6 bases; bases with no gene match: 6. Germline-derived CDR1 and CDR2 are SNHLY and FYNNEI. The CDR3 spells CASSRQGEYEQYF. The CDR3 DNA is TGTGCCAGCAGCCGACAGGGCGAGTACGAGCAGTACTTC.

The chain has TRBV5-8 and TRBJ1-5; no firm D call. Germline V CDR1 and CDR2: SGHTS, YDEGEE. V was trimmed by 3 bases and J by 6 bases, leaving 10 bases between them. The CDR3 sequence is 13 residues long. The CDR3 sequence is CASSSLIGQPQHF. CDR3 nucleotide sequence: TGTGCCAGCAGCTCTCTAATTGGTCAGCCCCAGCATTTT.

V gene TRBV5-1 combines with J gene TRBJ1-1; TRBD1 might be the D (5 bases). The CDR3 runs 14 residues. V was cut by 0 bases and J by 1 base, with 7 bases left in between. Per the germline V gene, CDR1 is SGHRS and CDR2 is YFSETQ. CDR3 bases: TGCGCCAGCAGCTTGGTCCAGGGGAACACTGAAGCTTTCTTT. Its protein is CASSLVQGNTEAFF. Filled out from reference TRBV5-1 and TRBJ1-1, the complete variable domain reads KAGVTQTPRYLIKTRGQQVTLSCSPISGHRSVSWYQQTPGQGLQFLFEYFSETQRNKGNFPGRFSGRQFSNSRSEMNVSTLELGDSALYLCASSLVQGNTEAFFGQGTRLTVV.

This chain uses TRBV2 with TRBJ2-3; D is possibly TRBD1 (5 bases). CDR3 length: 12 residues. V was shortened by 2 bases and J by 5 bases, with 5 bases between the two germline ends. Germline-derived CDR1 and CDR2 are SNHLY and FYNNEI. The CDR3 sequence is CASSEQGDTQYF. As DNA, the CDR3 is TGTGCCAGCAGTGAACAGGGAGATACGCAGTATTTT.

The CDR3 spells CASRGDRNQPQHF. The CDR3 bases are TGTGCCAGCAGGGGGGACAGAAATCAGCCCCAGCATTTT. The chain joins TRBV2 to TRBJ1-5, with 7 positions matching TRBD1. This CDR3 comprises 13 residues. V gave up 6 bases and J gave up 4 bases; unmatched junction bases: 3. Germline lookup yields CDR1 SNHLY and CDR2 FYNNEI.

The chain couples TRBV10-2 to TRBJ2-1; D is perhaps TRBD1 (6 bases). Germline-derived CDR1 and CDR2 are WSHSY and SAAADI. The CDR3 runs 16 residues. V was clipped by 0 bases and J by 3 bases, with 12 bases between them. The CDR3 here is CASSESGTRGYNEQFF. CDR3 sequence (DNA): TGCGCCAGCAGTGAGTCGGGGACACGGGGCTACAATGAGCAGTTCTTC.

This clone showed up just once. This chain connects TRBV3-1 (or the pseudogene TRBV3-2) to TRBJ1-6; TRBD1 might be the D (6 bases). The CDR3 totals 14 residues. Trimming shortened V by 4 bases and J by 11 bases, and 15 bases separated the two germline ends. The germline V gene has CDR1 LGHDT and CDR2 YNNKEL (reference sequence). CDR3 residues: CASSPGGGGTPLHF. The CDR3 DNA follows: TGTGCCAGCAGCCCGGGGGGGGGCGGAACACCCCTCCACTTT.

The V and J genes are TRBV25-1 and TRBJ2-7, with D perhaps TRBD1 (5 bases). V was clipped by 7 bases and J by 3 bases, with 13 bases between them. Per the germline V gene, CDR1 is MGHDK and CDR2 is SYGVNS. This CDR3 is 13 amino acids long. This CDR3 reads CASTLGPNYEQYF. The CDR3 coding sequence is TGTGCCAGCACTCTGGGGCCCAACTACGAGCAGTACTTC.

This chain connects TRBV6-6 to TRBJ2-4, with 10 nucleotides matching TRBD1. The germline V gene encodes CDR1 MNHNY and CDR2 SVGAGI (reference sequence). The ends lost 5 bases at V and 8 bases at J; junction bases unmatched: 12. This CDR3 spans 16 amino acids. In nucleotides, the CDR3 is TGTGCCAGCAGTAGCCCGACAGGGGGCCGTGTGTACATTCAGTACTTC. Its translation is CASSSPTGGRVYIQYF.

The chain recombines TRBV5-1 with TRBJ1-1; D not resolved. The CDR3 consists of 15 residues. Germline CDR1 and CDR2: SGHRS and YFSETQ. Trimming took 0 bases from V and 1 from J, leaving 10 bases between them. The CDR3 DNA reads TGCGCCAGCAGCTTGGAAGGGAGGTCGAACACTGAAGCTTTCTTT. It yields the protein CASSLEGRSNTEAFF.

The chain joins TRBV7-2 to TRBJ2-3; 7 bases agree with TRBD2. Trimming at V came to 3 bases and at J to 2 bases, leaving 11 bases not matched to a gene. The germline CDR1 and CDR2 sequences are SGHTA and FQGNSA. The CDR3 has 17 amino acids. The CDR3 DNA reads as TGTGCCAGCAGCTTTAACGGAGCGGGACTTACCACAGATACGCAGTATTTT. This sequence encodes CASSFNGAGLTTDTQYF. Based on the CDR3 plus reference TRBV7-2 and TRBJ2-3, the full variable domain is GAGVSQSPSNKVTEKGKDVELRCDPISGHTALYWYRQSLGQGLEFLIYFQGNSAPDKSGLPSDRFSAERTGGSVSTLTIQRTQQEDSAVYLCASSFNGAGLTTDTQYFGPGTRLTVL.

The chain employs TRBV18 and TRBJ1-2; D is undetermined. V was pared by 3 bases and J by 4 bases, with 12 bases between. This CDR3 is 14 amino acids long. The germline V gene has CDR1 KGHSH and CDR2 LQKENI. CDR3 loop: CASSPREVGYGYTF. CDR3 in DNA: TGTGCCAGCTCACCGAGGGAAGTGGGCTATGGCTACACCTTC. The full variable domain, completed using reference TRBV18 and TRBJ1-2, is NAGVMQNPRHLVRRRGQEARLRCSPMKGHSHVYWYRQLPEEGLKFMVYLQKENIIDESGMPKERFSAEFPKEGPSILRIQQVVRGDSAAYFCASSPREVGYGYTFGSGTRLTVV.

The chain joins TRBV18 to TRBJ2-5; D not resolved. In germline, CDR1 is KGHSH, CDR2 LQKENI. CDR3 length: 13 residues. Trimming took 3 bases from V and 0 from J, leaving 5 bases between them. The CDR3 DNA sequence: TGTGCCAGCTCACCCCCCGACCAAGAGACCCAGTACTTC. It encodes CASSPPDQETQYF.

The J gene is TRBJ1-1, the V gene TRBV29-1; 11 bases agree with TRBD1. Trimming removed 5 bases from V and 6 bases from J; junction bases left unmatched: 5. The CDR3 has 13 amino acids. Germline V lookup: CDR1 SQVTM, CDR2 ANQGSEA. This chain's CDR3 is CSVWTGGKAEAFF. The CDR3 coding sequence is TGCAGCGTTTGGACAGGGGGCAAAGCTGAAGCTTTCTTT.

The chain carries TRBV9 and TRBJ1-4, with unresolved D. Trimming cost V 3 bases and J 8 bases, with 14 bases left between them. The germline V gene has CDR1 SGDLS and CDR2 YYNGEE. The length of the CDR3 is 14 residues. The CDR3 DNA sequence: TGTGCCAGCAGCGCGGATCCGCGGAGGGAAAAACTGTTTTTT. Protein sequence: CASSADPRREKLFF.

The rearrangement uses TRBV13 and TRBJ2-5, with TRBD1 matching 7 bases. Per the germline V gene, CDR1 is PRHDT and CDR2 is FYEKMQ (reference sequence). The CDR3 is 16 amino acids. Trimming cost V 4 bases and J 5 bases; bases outside gene matches: 13. This chain's CDR3 is CASSSPIRTGRETQYF. The CDR3 coding sequence is TGTGCCAGCAGCTCTCCCATCAGGACAGGACGGGAGACCCAGTACTTC.

The chain employs TRBV6-5 and TRBJ1-2, with D possibly matching TRBD1 (6 bases). Germline CDR1 is MNHEY and CDR2 is SVGAGI. With 5 bases removed from V and 1 base from J, the gap between germline ends came to 8 bases. The CDR3 extends over 13 amino acids. CDR3 DNA sequence: TGTGCCAGCAGTCTGGACAGTAACTATGGCTACACCTTC. The encoded protein is CASSLDSNYGYTF.

The chain couples TRBV11-2 to TRBJ1-4; 8 bases map to TRBD1. The germline V gene encodes CDR1 SGHAT and CDR2 FQNNGV. CDR3 length: 16 amino acids. V was pared by 3 bases and J by 2 bases, with 5 bases of the junction left unmatched. The CDR3 DNA is TGTGCCAGCAGCTTCACAGGGGGACGGACTAATGAAAAACTGTTTTTT. This translates into CASSFTGGRTNEKLFF.

The chain couples TRBV7-8 to TRBJ1-5, with 9 bases identical to TRBD1. Germline V gene sequence: CDR1 SGHVS, CDR2 FQNEAQ. CDR3 size: 15 residues. With 8 bases clipped from V and 5 bases from J, the junction kept 10 bases outside the gene matches. The CDR3 DNA sequence: TGTGCCAGCGGTCCGGGACAGGGTGGCGATCAGCCCCAGCATTTT. Translation gives CASGPGQGGDQPQHF.

The genes are TRBV9 and TRBJ2-2, with no clear D. The ends were cut back, 0 bases at V and 6 bases at J, with 12 bases in the middle. This CDR3 has 15 amino acids. From germline, CDR1 is SGDLS and CDR2 YYNGEE. CDR3 residues: CASSVGSPEAGELFF. The CDR3 DNA is TGTGCCAGCAGCGTAGGATCCCCCGAGGCCGGGGAGCTGTTTTTT.

The genes are TRBV7-6 and TRBJ2-3, with TRBD1 as a possible D gene (6 bases). The V gene lost 2 bases and the J gene lost 1 base, with 10 bases spanning the gap. Germline-derived CDR1 and CDR2 are SGHVS and FNYEAQ. The CDR3 covers 15 residues. The CDR3: CASSLSRGGTDTQYF. In nucleotides, the CDR3 is TGTGCCAGCAGCTTAAGCAGGGGCGGCACAGATACGCAGTATTTT.

V is TRBV6-5 and J is TRBJ2-1; 9 bases map to TRBD1. The CDR3 has 15 amino acids. Looked up from germline, CDR1 is MNHEY and CDR2 is SVGAGI. J gave up 2 bases and V 5 bases, and 4 bases lay outside the gene matches. For the CDR3, the DNA is TGTGCCAGCAGTCTCGACAGGGGGGCCTACAATGAGCAGTTCTTC. This codes for CASSLDRGAYNEQFF.

This clone turned up a few times. The chain recombines TRBV6-5 with TRBJ1-3, with 8 bases aligning to TRBD1. From germline, CDR1 is MNHEY and CDR2 SVGAGI. This CDR3 is 15 amino acids long. V lost 7 bases, J lost 3 bases, and 8 bases stayed unmatched. CDR3 residues: CASTADRGGGNTIYF. The CDR3 DNA reads TGTGCCAGCACCGCTGACAGGGGTGGTGGAAACACCATATATTTT.

The chain has TRBV6-5 and TRBJ1-4; 8 positions agree with TRBD1. The CDR3 contains 16 residues. Germline V CDR1 and CDR2: MNHEY, SVGAGI. V shed 2 bases, J shed 7 bases, and the junction held 9 bases outside the gene matches. The CDR3 sequence is CASSYGQGAQGEKLFF. The DNA of the CDR3 is TGTGCCAGCAGTTACGGGCAGGGGGCGCAAGGTGAAAAACTGTTTTTT.

This chain joins TRBV3-1 (or the pseudogene TRBV3-2) and TRBJ1-2; the match to TRBD1 covers 7 bases. The CDR3 has 15 amino acids. Unmatched junction bases numbered 7, after V lost 1 base and J lost 5 bases. Germline V gene sequence: CDR1 LGHDT, CDR2 YNNKEL (reference sequence). CDR3 protein: CASSQGWDSAYGYTF. The CDR3 bases are TGTGCCAGCAGCCAAGGGTGGGACAGTGCATATGGCTACACCTTC.

CDR3: CASSPDTGTDTQYF. CDR3 coding DNA: TGTGCCAGCTCACCAGACACCGGCACAGATACGCAGTATTTT. The chain carries TRBV18 and TRBJ2-3; D gene uncertain. The germline V gene has CDR1 KGHSH and CDR2 LQKENI. The CDR3 runs 14 residues. The V end lost 2 bases, the J end lost 1 base, and 7 bases lay between the germline ends.

V is TRBV7-2 and J is TRBJ2-7; TRBD2 aligns across 11 bases. The length of the CDR3 is 16 residues. The V gene's germline CDR1 is SGHTA and CDR2 FQGNSA. Germline trimming cut 10 bases from V and 0 bases from J; bases unmatched to any gene: 11. Here the CDR3 reads CAIRTSGGPSSYEQYF. The CDR3 DNA follows: TGTGCCATTCGCACTAGCGGGGGCCCGAGCTCCTACGAGCAGTACTTC.